This entry describes one T cell receptor beta chain. Its antigen is not identified. This CDR3 has 17 residues. Trimming left V 5 bases short and J 4 bases short, with 23 bases between. Germline CDR1 is LGHNA and CDR2 is YSLEER. Data came from immunoSEQ multiplex PCR; TCRdb stores just in-frame clones and leaves some out. The data show about 160,000 clones, about 90% seen once. The data are from a study of T cell responses to AZD1222 COVID-19 vaccine. Study observations and caveats: Spike-specific TCR breadth and depth grew following two AZD1222 doses. Along spike, vaccine-associated CD4 TCRs were found throughout, with dominance at 160-218 and 743-854.

The V call is TRBV4-3, the J call TRBJ2-5; D remains unclear. This sequence was found in an adult in good health. Here the sequenced sample was peripheral blood, taken on day 0 of AZD1222 vaccination. CDR3 in DNA: TGCGCCAGCAGCATGCGACCGACACCCTGGCTCCCAGAGACCCAGTACTTC. Its protein is CASSMRPTPWLPETQYF.